These 30 T cell receptor beta chains share one sample of origin, sequenced in a study of spatial heterogeneity in lung cancer. Time point described: sample taken at primary tumor resection. The study sequenced unsorted whole RNA from tumor, nontumor lung or frozen PBMC. TCRdb ran MiXCR on the 5' RACE reads and lists one entry per CDR3 protein. The sample holds roughly 46,000 distinct CDR3 sequences, about 10% seen once. Sequencing used PBMCs, obtained at surgery. These TCRs come from a female donor with early-stage non-small cell lung cancer.

This clonotype was observed at least ten times. The chain joins TRBV6-5 to TRBJ1-4; TRBD1 matches at 8 bases. V shed 5 bases and J 3 bases; nucleotides not matched to a gene: 11. CDR1 MNHEY and CDR2 SVGAGI come from the germline V gene. CDR3 length: 17 amino acids. CDR3 DNA sequence: TGTGCCAGCAGTCGTACAGGGGGGCGGGTAGCTAATGAAAAACTGTTTTTT. This codes for CASSRTGGRVANEKLFF.

This clonotype turned up a few times. This sequence joins TRBV2 and TRBJ2-1; 9 nucleotides line up with TRBD2. Looked up from germline, CDR1 is SNHLY and CDR2 is FYNNEI. Trimming at V came to 3 bases and at J to 9 bases, leaving 6 bases not matched to a gene. CDR3 length: 14 residues. The CDR3 region has the DNA TGTGCCAGCAGTGAGGTCCTAGCGGGGTCTGAGCAGTTCTTC. Translation gives CASSEVLAGSEQFF.

A few counts support this clonotype. The chain links TRBV7-2 to TRBJ1-5; D is perhaps TRBD1 (5 bases). V was shortened by 7 bases and J by 1 base, with 11 bases between the two germline ends. Germline CDR1 is SGHTA and CDR2 is FQGNSA. This CDR3 is built from 14 residues. The DNA for the CDR3 is TGTGCCAGCAAGGACACCAACAGCAATCAGCCCCAGCATTTT. Protein product: CASKDTNSNQPQHF.

This clonotype was seen a few times. The chain joins TRBV27 to TRBJ1-1, with D hard to call. Germline loops: CDR1 MNHEY, CDR2 SMNVEV (reference sequence). V was cut by 1 base and J by 2 bases, with 8 bases left in between. This CDR3 has 14 amino acids. CDR3: CASSLWSANTEAFF. The CDR3 nucleotides read TGTGCCAGCAGTTTATGGTCAGCAAACACTGAAGCTTTCTTT.

This clonotype was detected many times. The chain recombines TRBV20-1 with TRBJ2-3; possibly TRBD1 or TRBD2 for D (5 bases each). The V end was cut by 3 bases, the J end by 0 bases, with 13 bases between. The CDR3 contains 15 residues. CDR1 and CDR2 (germline): DFQATT, SNEGSKA (reference sequence). The CDR3 nucleotides are TGCAGTGCTAGTGCCCGTGGGACCAGCACAGATACGCAGTATTTT. It codes for CSASARGTSTDTQYF.

This clonotype came up many times. J is TRBJ1-5 and V is TRBV6-2 or TRBV6-3; TRBD1 is a possible D gene (6 bases). Germline V gives CDR1 MNHEY, CDR2 SVGEGT. CDR3 length: 15 amino acids. Between the trimmed V and J ends, which lost 5 bases and 2 bases, there was a span of 13 bases. This CDR3 reads CASSRGGTGNQPQHF. Here the CDR3 DNA reads TGTGCCAGCAGTCGAGGGGGAACTGGCAATCAGCCCCAGCATTTT.

This sequence joins TRBV28 and TRBJ1-6; 7 bases agree with TRBD1. V was pared by 1 base and J by 10 bases, with 4 bases of the junction left unmatched. The germline V gene encodes CDR1 MDHEN and CDR2 SYDVKM. CDR3 size: 14 residues. CDR3 nucleotide sequence: TGTGCCAGCAGTTTATTCACAGGGGAATCACCCCTCCACTTT. Amino acids: CASSLFTGESPLHF.

This rearrangement joins TRBV6-2 or TRBV6-3 to TRBJ1-6; 9 positions agree with TRBD1. The V gene's germline CDR1 is MNHEY and CDR2 SVGEGT. V gave up 6 bases and J gave up 9 bases; unmatched junction bases: 6. The CDR3 has 14 amino acids. The CDR3 here is CASRLRDRVSPLHF. CDR3 DNA sequence: TGTGCCAGCAGGCTCCGGGACAGGGTTTCACCCCTCCACTTT.

The V gene is TRBV20-1, the J gene TRBJ2-2, with TRBD1 as a possible D gene (6 bases). The CDR3 totals 14 residues. Trimming shortened V by 3 bases and J by 4 bases, and 12 bases separated the two germline ends. Germline lookup yields CDR1 DFQATT and CDR2 SNEGSKA (reference sequence). CDR3 nucleotide sequence: TGCAGTGCTAGTGCCCAGGGGCGCACCGGGGAGCTGTTTTTT. Amino acids: CSASAQGRTGELFF.

This clonotype was observed a few times. The rearrangement links TRBV6-5 to TRBJ1-2, with unresolved D. This CDR3 has 14 amino acids. The V end was cut by 2 bases, the J end by 4 bases, with 11 bases between. The germline CDR1 and CDR2 sequences are MNHEY and SVGAGI. CDR3 bases: TGTGCCAGCAGTTACCGTCAGGTTGGCTATGGCTACACCTTC. Protein sequence: CASSYRQVGYGYTF.

This clonotype was observed a few times. The chain carries TRBV20-1 and TRBJ2-5; the D gene is possibly TRBD2 (5 bases). CDR3 length equals 15 residues. Germline CDR1 DFQATT, CDR2 SNEGSKA (reference sequence). V was shortened by 5 bases and J by 5 bases, with 21 bases between the two germline ends. CDR3 sequence reads: CSALLWTATEETQYF. Written as DNA, the CDR3 is TGCAGTGCTCTGCTCTGGACTGCCACCGAGGAGACCCAGTACTTC.

This clonotype has ten or more counts. The chain links TRBV7-2 to TRBJ1-1, with D possibly TRBD1 on 6 matching bases. Trimming pared 1 base from V and 4 bases from J, leaving 13 bases between. Germline V lookup: CDR1 SGHTA, CDR2 FQGNSA. The CDR3 length is 15 residues. The CDR3 DNA reads TGTGCCAGCAGCTTAGGAGGACAGATAGGCACTGAAGCTTTCTTT. Translated: CASSLGGQIGTEAFF.

This clonotype was seen only a few times. The chain has TRBV4-2 and TRBJ2-7; 9 positions agree with TRBD1. The CDR3 covers 15 residues. Germline CDR1 is LGHNA and CDR2 is YNFKEQ. J lost 5 bases, V lost 1 base, and 6 bases had no gene match. The CDR3: CASSQVGQGTNEQYF. The DNA of the CDR3 is TGTGCCAGCAGCCAAGTAGGACAGGGGACCAACGAGCAGTACTTC.

This clonotype appeared many times. The CDR3 loop reads CASSLIGGYGYTF. The DNA of the CDR3 is TGTGCCAGTAGTTTGATCGGGGGGTATGGCTACACCTTC. The chain carries TRBV19 and TRBJ1-2, with a possible D match to TRBD1 (5 bases). Deletions cut 5 bases from V and 5 bases from J, with 12 bases between. The germline gives CDR1 LNHDA, CDR2 SQIVND (reference sequence). The CDR3 has 13 residues. The full variable domain, its missing parts supplied by reference TRBV19 and TRBJ1-2, is DGGITQSPKYLFRKEGQNVTLSCEQNLNHDAMYWYRQDPGQGLRLIYYSQIVNDFQKGDIAEGYSVSREKKESFPLTVTSAQKNPTAFYLCASSLIGGYGYTFGSGTRLTVV.

This chain joins TRBV5-6 and TRBJ2-7; D is uncertain. CDR1 SGHDT and CDR2 YYEEEE come from the germline V gene. The V gene lost 1 base and the J gene lost 2 bases, with 16 bases spanning the gap. This CDR3 spans 16 amino acids. CDR3 sequence: CASSLTGRRQTYEQYF. The CDR3 nucleotides read TGTGCCAGCAGCTTGACCGGCCGCCGGCAGACCTACGAGCAGTACTTC.

This clonotype occurred many times. The CDR3 loop is CASSEWTGGSYEQYF. The CDR3 DNA reads as TGTGCCAGCAGTGAATGGACAGGGGGCTCCTACGAGCAGTACTTC. The chain uses TRBV6-5 and TRBJ2-7, with 10 nucleotides matching TRBD1. V lost 5 bases to trimming and J lost 0 bases; unmatched junction nucleotides: 4. The CDR3 consists of 15 residues. CDR1 and CDR2 from the germline V gene are MNHEY and SVGAGI.

The chain uses TRBV27 and TRBJ2-5; possible D gene TRBD1, 5 bases. V lost 5 bases and J lost 0, with 7 bases in between. The CDR3 is 13 residues long. Germline V CDR1 and CDR2: MNHEY, SMNVEV (reference sequence). The CDR3 coding sequence is TGTGCCAGCAGTCCGGACAACCAAGAGACCCAGTACTTC. Amino acids: CASSPDNQETQYF.

There are a few counts of this clonotype. One end of the junction does not line up with germline, which may come from a read error. This chain connects TRBV6-1 to TRBJ2-2; D remains ambiguous. Germline CDR1 reads MNHNS; CDR2 reads SASEGT. The length of the CDR3 is 16 residues. The CDR3 bases are TGTGCCAGCAGCGAAGAAGGATTGATGGTAACCGGGGAGCTGTTTTTT. Translation gives CASSEEGLMVTGELFF.

The chain employs TRBV11-2 and TRBJ1-5; D gene ambiguous. Germline-derived CDR1 and CDR2 are SGHAT and FQNNGV. The CDR3 runs to 13 residues. V was shortened by 0 bases and J by 6 bases, with 6 bases between the two germline ends. This chain's CDR3 is CASSLDGSQPQHF. The CDR3 DNA sequence: TGTGCCAGCAGCTTAGATGGGTCTCAGCCCCAGCATTTT.

Only a few counts were recorded for this clonotype. This chain links TRBV7-2 with TRBJ1-6, with D perhaps TRBD1 (6 bases). Per the germline V gene, CDR1 is SGHTA and CDR2 is FQGNSA. The V gene lost 5 bases and the J gene lost 7 bases, with 15 bases spanning the gap. CDR3 length equals 15 residues. CDR3 sequence reads: CASSPDRNPNSPLHF. The DNA for the CDR3 is TGTGCCAGCAGCCCGGACAGAAATCCCAATTCACCCCTCCACTTT.

This clonotype was seen ten or more times. The CDR3 reads CASSYPGDRGDGYTF. Written as DNA, the CDR3 is TGTGCCAGCAGTTACCCCGGTGACAGAGGCGATGGCTACACCTTC. V is TRBV6-6 and J is TRBJ1-2; the D gene is possibly TRBD1 (5 bases). This CDR3 is built from 15 residues. CDR1 and CDR2 (germline): MNHNY, SVGAGI (reference sequence). The V gene lost 2 bases and the J gene lost 6 bases, with 16 bases spanning the gap.

This clonotype was seen more than once but under ten times. This chain links TRBV7-2 with TRBJ2-2, with unresolved D. Trimming pared 2 bases from V and 0 bases from J, leaving 4 bases between. This CDR3 is built from 14 residues. Looked up from germline, CDR1 is SGHTA and CDR2 is FQGNSA. The CDR3 nucleotides are TGTGCCAGCAGCTTACGATCGAACACCGGGGAGCTGTTTTTT. This translates into CASSLRSNTGELFF. Drawing the rest from reference TRBV7-2 and TRBJ2-2, the complete variable domain is GAGVSQSPSNKVTEKGKDVELRCDPISGHTALYWYRQSLGQGLEFLIYFQGNSAPDKSGLPSDRFSAERTGGSVSTLTIQRTQQEDSAVYLCASSLRSNTGELFFGEGSRLTVL.

V usage is TRBV11-2 and J usage is TRBJ1-1; TRBD1 might be the D (5 bases). Trimming removed 5 bases from V and 9 bases from J, with 16 bases in between. CDR1 and CDR2 from the germline V gene are SGHAT and FQNNGV. This CDR3 region has 13 residues. Here the CDR3 reads CASSPGTMSKAFF. The CDR3 DNA is TGTGCCAGCAGCCCCGGGACGATGAGTAAAGCTTTCTTT.

The V call is TRBV10-3, the J call TRBJ1-5; perhaps TRBD1 as D (5 bases). Germline V gene data show CDR1 as ENHRY and CDR2 as SYGVKD. Trimming took off 8 bases at V and 7 bases at J, with 18 bases between the two ends. The CDR3 has 14 amino acids. This CDR3 is CAISASDGGQPQHF. The CDR3 nucleotides are TGTGCCATCTCCGCGAGTGACGGGGGGCAGCCCCAGCATTTT.

This clonotype was picked up a small number of times. The chain joins TRBV12-3 or TRBV12-4 to TRBJ1-2; D gene uncertain. The V end lost 5 bases, the J end lost 8 bases, and 9 bases lay between the germline ends. The CDR3 loop spans 11 amino acids. CDR3 nucleotides: TGTGCCAGCAGTCCCGACTGGGGCTACACCTTC. Translation: CASSPDWGYTF.

This clonotype appeared many times. The chain carries TRBV5-5 and TRBJ1-1, with a tentative D call TRBD1 (5 bases). Trimming removed 1 base from V and 5 bases from J, with 12 bases in between. The V gene's germline CDR1 is SGHKS and CDR2 YYEKEE (reference sequence). The CDR3 has 14 residues. DNA of the CDR3: TGTGCCAGCAGCTTGAGGCAGGGCGCGACTGAAGCTTTCTTT. This gives the protein CASSLRQGATEAFF.

The chain couples TRBV7-2 to TRBJ1-3, with D unclear. The CDR3 consists of 16 residues. Germline V lookup: CDR1 SGHTA, CDR2 FQGNSA. Deletions cut 5 bases from V and 2 bases from J, with 16 bases between. CDR3 bases: TGTGCCAGCAGCGAAAACGGACGGAGAGCTGGAAACACCATATATTTT. Protein: CASSENGRRAGNTIYF.

Ten or more counts support this clonotype. V is TRBV12-3 or TRBV12-4 and J is TRBJ1-1; 8 nucleotides match TRBD1. The V gene end was trimmed by 6 bases and the J gene end by 10 bases; junction bases not matched to a gene: 7. The CDR3 has 12 amino acids. In DNA form, the CDR3 reads TGTGCCAGCAGCTATGGACAGGGATTAGCTTTCTTT. It is translated as CASSYGQGLAFF.

The V gene is TRBV12-3 or TRBV12-4, the J gene TRBJ1-1, with a weak D call TRBD1 (5 bases). The V end lost 6 bases, the J end lost 1 base, and 12 bases lay between the germline ends. The CDR3 totals 14 residues. The CDR3 DNA reads as TGTGCCAGCAGCTCCGGGACGGAGAACACTGAAGCTTTCTTT. It translates to CASSSGTENTEAFF.

This rearrangement joins TRBV5-1 to TRBJ2-7; 9 bases match TRBD1. CDR3 length equals 15 residues. After removal of 0 bases from V and 5 bases from J, the junction contained 6 bases not matched to a gene. CDR1 is SGHRS, CDR2 YFSETQ, per germline. The chain's CDR3 is CASSLEGQGLHEQYF. CDR3 nucleotides: TGCGCCAGCAGCTTGGAAGGACAGGGGTTACACGAGCAGTACTTC.